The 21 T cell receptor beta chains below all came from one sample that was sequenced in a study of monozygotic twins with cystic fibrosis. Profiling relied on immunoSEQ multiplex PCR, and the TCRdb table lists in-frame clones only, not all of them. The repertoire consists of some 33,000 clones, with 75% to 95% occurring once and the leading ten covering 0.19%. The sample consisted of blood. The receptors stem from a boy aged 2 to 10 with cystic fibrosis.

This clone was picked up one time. CDR3: CASTPMGGNSPLHF. The DNA of the CDR3 is TGTGCCAGCACCCCGATGGGGGGTAATTCACCCCTCCACTTT. The chain couples TRBV6-1 to TRBJ1-6, with D possibly matching TRBD1 (5 bases). V was shortened by 7 bases and J by 6 bases, with 13 bases between the two germline ends. Germline V gene lookup returns CDR1 MNHNS and CDR2 SASEGT. The CDR3 contains 14 residues.

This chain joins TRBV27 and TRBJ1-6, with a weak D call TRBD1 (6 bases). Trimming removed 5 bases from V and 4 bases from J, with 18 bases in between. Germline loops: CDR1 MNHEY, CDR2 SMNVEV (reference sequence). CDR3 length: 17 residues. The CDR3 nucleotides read TGTGCCAGCAGTCCAAGGGGGACCGAGCCTTATAATTCACCCCTCCACTTT. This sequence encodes CASSPRGTEPYNSPLHF.

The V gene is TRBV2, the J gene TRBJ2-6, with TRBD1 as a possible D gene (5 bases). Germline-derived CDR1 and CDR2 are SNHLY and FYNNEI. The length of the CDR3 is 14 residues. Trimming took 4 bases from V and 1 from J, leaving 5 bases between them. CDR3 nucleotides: TGTGCCAGCAGTGCAGGGTCTGGGGCCAACGTCCTGACTTTC. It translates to CASSAGSGANVLTF.

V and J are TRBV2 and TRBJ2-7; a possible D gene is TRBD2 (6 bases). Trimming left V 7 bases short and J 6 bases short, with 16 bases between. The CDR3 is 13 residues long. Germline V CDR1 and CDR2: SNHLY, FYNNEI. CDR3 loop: CASTLSSGVEQYF. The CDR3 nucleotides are TGTGCCAGCACCCTATCGTCGGGGGTCGAGCAGTACTTC.

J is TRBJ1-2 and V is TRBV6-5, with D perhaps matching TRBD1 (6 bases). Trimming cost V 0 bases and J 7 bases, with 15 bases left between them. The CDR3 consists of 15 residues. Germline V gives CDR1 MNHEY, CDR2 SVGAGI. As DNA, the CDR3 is TGTGCCAGCAGTTACTCGTCGTCGGGGGCGAGTGGCTACACCTTC. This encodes CASSYSSSGASGYTF.

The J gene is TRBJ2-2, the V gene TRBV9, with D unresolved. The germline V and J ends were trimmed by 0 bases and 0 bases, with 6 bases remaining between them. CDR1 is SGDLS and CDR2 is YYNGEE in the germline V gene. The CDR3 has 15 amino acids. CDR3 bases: TGTGCCAGCAGCGTAGGTGGGGCGAACACCGGGGAGCTGTTTTTT. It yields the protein CASSVGGANTGELFF.

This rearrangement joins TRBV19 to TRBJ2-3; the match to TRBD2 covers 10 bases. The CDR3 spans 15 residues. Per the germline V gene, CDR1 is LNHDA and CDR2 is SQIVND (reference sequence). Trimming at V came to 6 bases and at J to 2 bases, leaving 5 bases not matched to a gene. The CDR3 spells CASSVSGGDTDTQYF. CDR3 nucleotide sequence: TGTGCCAGTAGCGTAAGCGGGGGGGACACAGATACGCAGTATTTT.

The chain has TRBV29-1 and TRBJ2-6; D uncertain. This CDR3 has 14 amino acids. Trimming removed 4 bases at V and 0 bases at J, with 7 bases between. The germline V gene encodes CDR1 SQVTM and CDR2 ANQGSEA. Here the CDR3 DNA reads TGCAGCGTTGGCCCCAACTCTGGGGCCAACGTCCTGACTTTC. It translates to CSVGPNSGANVLTF. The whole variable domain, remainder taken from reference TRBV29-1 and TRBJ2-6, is SAVISQKPSRDICQRGTSLTIQCQVDSQVTMMFWYRQQPGQSLTLIATANQGSEATYESGFVIDKFPISRPNLTFSTLTVSNMSPEDSSIYLCSVGPNSGANVLTFGAGSRLTVL.

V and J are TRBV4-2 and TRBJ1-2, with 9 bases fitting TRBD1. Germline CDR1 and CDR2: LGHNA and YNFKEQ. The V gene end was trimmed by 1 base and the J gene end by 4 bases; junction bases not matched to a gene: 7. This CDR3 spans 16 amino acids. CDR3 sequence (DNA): TGTGCCAGCAGCCAAGTGGGGACAGGGCCGAGCTATGGCTACACCTTC. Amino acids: CASSQVGTGPSYGYTF.

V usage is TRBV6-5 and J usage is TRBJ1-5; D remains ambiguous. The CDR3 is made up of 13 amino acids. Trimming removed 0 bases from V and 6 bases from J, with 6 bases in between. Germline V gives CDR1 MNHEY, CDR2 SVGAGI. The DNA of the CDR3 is TGTGCCAGCAGTTACTCGCCGGGTCAGCCCCAGCATTTT. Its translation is CASSYSPGQPQHF.

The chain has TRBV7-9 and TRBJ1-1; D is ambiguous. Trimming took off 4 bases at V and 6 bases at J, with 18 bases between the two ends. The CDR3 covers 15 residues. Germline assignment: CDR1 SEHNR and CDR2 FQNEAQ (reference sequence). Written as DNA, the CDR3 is TGTGCCAGCAGCTCTCCGTTATTGGGTTCGCCTGAAGCTTTCTTT. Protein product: CASSSPLLGSPEAFF.

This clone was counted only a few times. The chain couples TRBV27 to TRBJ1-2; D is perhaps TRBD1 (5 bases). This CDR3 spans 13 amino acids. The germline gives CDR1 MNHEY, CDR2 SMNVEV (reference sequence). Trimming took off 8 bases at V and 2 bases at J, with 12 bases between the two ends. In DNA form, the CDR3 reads TGTGCCAGCGGTATCCGGGGGAACTATGGCTACACCTTC. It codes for CASGIRGNYGYTF.

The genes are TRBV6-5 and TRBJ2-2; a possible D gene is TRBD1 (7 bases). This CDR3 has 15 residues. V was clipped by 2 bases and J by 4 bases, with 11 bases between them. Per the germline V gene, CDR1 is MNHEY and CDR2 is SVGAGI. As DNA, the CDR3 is TGTGCCAGCAGTTACCTCCAGGGGGGCACCGGGGAGCTGTTTTTT. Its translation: CASSYLQGGTGELFF.

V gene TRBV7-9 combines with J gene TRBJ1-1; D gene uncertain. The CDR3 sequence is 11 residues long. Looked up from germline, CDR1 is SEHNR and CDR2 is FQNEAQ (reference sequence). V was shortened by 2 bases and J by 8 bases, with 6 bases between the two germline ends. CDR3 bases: TGTGCCAGCAGCTTAATAGGGGAAGCTTTCTTT. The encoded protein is CASSLIGEAFF. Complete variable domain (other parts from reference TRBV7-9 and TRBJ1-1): DTGVSQNPRHKITKRGQNVTFRCDPISEHNRLYWYRQTLGQGPEFLTYFQNEAQLEKSRLLSDRFSAERPKGSFSTLEIQRTEQGDSAMYLCASSLIGEAFFGQGTRLTVV.

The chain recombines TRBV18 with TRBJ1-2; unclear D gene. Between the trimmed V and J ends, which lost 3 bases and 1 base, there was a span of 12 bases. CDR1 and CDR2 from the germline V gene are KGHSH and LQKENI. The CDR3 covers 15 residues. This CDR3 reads CASSPLTGINYGYTF. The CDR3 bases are TGTGCCAGCTCACCCCTGACGGGAATTAACTATGGCTACACCTTC.

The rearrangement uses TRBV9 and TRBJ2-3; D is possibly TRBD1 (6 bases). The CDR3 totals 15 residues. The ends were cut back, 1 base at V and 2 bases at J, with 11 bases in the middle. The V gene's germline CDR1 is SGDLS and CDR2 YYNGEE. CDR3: CASSVLQGTTDTQYF. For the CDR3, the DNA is TGTGCCAGCAGCGTACTCCAGGGGACCACAGATACGCAGTATTTT.

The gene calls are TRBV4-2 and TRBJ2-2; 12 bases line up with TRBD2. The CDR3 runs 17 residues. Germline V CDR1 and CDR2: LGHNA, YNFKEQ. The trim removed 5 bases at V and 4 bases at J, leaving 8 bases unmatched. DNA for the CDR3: TGTGCCAGCAGCAACCACCTAGCGGGGGGGATCACCGGGGAGCTGTTTTTT. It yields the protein CASSNHLAGGITGELFF.

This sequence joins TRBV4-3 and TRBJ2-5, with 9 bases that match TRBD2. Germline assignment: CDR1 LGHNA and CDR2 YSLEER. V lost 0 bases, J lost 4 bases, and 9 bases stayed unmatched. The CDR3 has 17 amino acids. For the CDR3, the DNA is TGCGCCAGCAGCCAAGATTATGGGCGGGGGGGCGGAGAGACCCAGTACTTC. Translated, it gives CASSQDYGRGGGETQYF.

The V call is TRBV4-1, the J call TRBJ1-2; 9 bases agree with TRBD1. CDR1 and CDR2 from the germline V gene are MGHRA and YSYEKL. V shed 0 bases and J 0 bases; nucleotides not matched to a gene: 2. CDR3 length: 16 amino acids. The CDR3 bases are TGCGCCAGCAGCCAAGATAGGGACAGGGCTAACTATGGCTACACCTTC. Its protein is CASSQDRDRANYGYTF.

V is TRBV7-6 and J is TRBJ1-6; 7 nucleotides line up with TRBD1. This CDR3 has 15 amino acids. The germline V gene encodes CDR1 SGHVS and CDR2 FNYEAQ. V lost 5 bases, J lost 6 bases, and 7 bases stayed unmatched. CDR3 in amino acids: CASSPRTGLNSPLHF. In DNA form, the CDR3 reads TGTGCCAGCAGCCCCCGGACAGGCCTTAATTCACCCCTCCACTTT.

The CDR3 sequence is CASSFSPFGDQPQHF. The CDR3 bases are TGTGCCAGCAGCTTTTCCCCTTTCGGGGATCAGCCCCAGCATTTT. The J gene is TRBJ1-5, the V gene TRBV5-4; D gene ambiguous. CDR1 and CDR2 (germline): SGHNT, YYREEE (reference sequence). V was trimmed by 2 bases and J by 5 bases, leaving 14 bases between them. The CDR3 is 15 amino acids.